This TCR beta chain was retrieved from a study of vaccination and CD4 T cells after COVID-19. The treatment is: roughly 10-day PBMC culture with coronavirus spike peptide pools or control peptides (ViraFEST assay). This clonotype was counted between two and nine times. The antigen is undetermined. The germline gives CDR1 DFQATT, CDR2 SNEGSKA (reference sequence). The CDR3 sequence is 13 residues long. V was trimmed by 3 bases and J by 4 bases, leaving 12 bases between them. Oncomine TCR Beta short-read sequencing was applied to DNA from cultured CD4+ T cells. MiXCR, run by TCRdb on the PCR reads, gives a single entry per CDR3 protein. The table has about 14,000 distinct CDR3 sequences, approximately 24% seen once.

This sequence was found in a human donor who had recovered from COVID-19. The material was CD4+ T cells from blood, cultured in vitro, obtained after SARS-CoV-2 vaccination. The chain links TRBV20-1 to TRBJ1-2; D uncertain. The CDR3 DNA reads as TGCAGTGCTAGGGAGGGCAGGCCCTATGGCTACACCTTC. Amino acid sequence: CSAREGRPYGYTF.